A selection of T cell receptor beta chains follows, all from one sample in a study of Ad26.COV2.S vaccination and SARS-CoV-2 variants. Assay used: immunoSEQ multiplex PCR; TCRdb lists only in-frame clones, some missing. The table includes under 500,000 clones, approximately 90% detected once. The sample consisted of peripheral blood, taken in a trial of Ad26.COV2.S vaccine versus placebo. These receptors all stem from a person aged 18 to 65 who received the Ad26.COV2.S COVID-19 vaccine or a placebo. Both conserved end residues are part of each CDR3. D genes are given only for firm matches. Some rows mark clone size as missing; the rest say once, few, many or name a class of expanded clone.

>-|-|TRBV6-5|TRBJ1-5
TGTGCCAGCCGGGAGAGTAGGGAGGTTTGGCAGCCCCAGCATTTT
CASRESREVWQPQHF
>-|TRBD1|TRBV19|TRBJ1-5
TGTGCCAGTAGTATAGGACAGGGTTACCAGCCCCAGCATTTT
CASSIGQGYQPQHF
>-|-|TRBV4-3|TRBJ2-7
TGCGCCAGCAGCCAAGATAGCGCAGGGAACTACGAGCAGTACTTC
CASSQDSAGNYEQYF
>-|TRBD1|TRBV6-5|TRBJ2-1
TGTGCCAGCAGTTATACAGGGGCAAATGAGCAGTTCTTC
CASSYTGANEQFF
>-|-|TRBV5-4|TRBJ2-7
TGTGCCAGCAGCTTGGAGGCCAGGGACTACGAGCAGTACTTC
CASSLEARDYEQYF
>-|TRBD2|TRBV2|TRBJ2-1
TGTGCCAGCAGACTTTCCCCACTAGCGGGGGGACCGAATGAGCAGTTCTTC
CASRLSPLAGGPNEQFF
>-|-|TRBV11-3|TRBJ2-5
TGTGCCAGCAGCCTATTCAGCCATGAAGAGACCCAGTACTTC
CASSLFSHEETQYF
>-|-|TRBV4-3|TRBJ2-5
TGCGCCAGCAGCCCCCAACAGGGTGACCAAGAGACCCAGTACTTC
CASSPQQGDQETQYF
>-|-|TRBV5-1|TRBJ1-5
TGCGCCAGCAGCTTGGACAGCTTTAGCAATCAGCCCCAGCATTTT
CASSLDSFSNQPQHF
>-|-|TRBV4-3|TRBJ1-2
TGCGCCAGCAGCCAAGATGAGGGGCTAGCTAACTATGGCTACACCTTC
CASSQDEGLANYGYTF
>-|-|TRBV5-4|TRBJ1-2
TGTGCCAGCAGCGTAGACCGGACGGGGGGTGGCTACACCTTC
CASSVDRTGGGYTF
>-|-|TRBV3-1/TRBV3-2|TRBJ1-4
TGTGCCAGCAGCCGTAGACAGAGTAATGAAAAACTGTTTTTT
CASSRRQSNEKLFF
>once|-|TRBV9|TRBJ1-2
TGTGCCAGCGGGGGGGGTAGCTATGGCTACACCTTC
CASGGGSYGYTF
>-|TRBD1|TRBV6-5|TRBJ1-1
TGTGCCAGCAGTACCCGACAGGGAAAGAACACTGAAGCTTTCTTT
CASSTRQGKNTEAFF
>-|TRBD1|TRBV7-2|TRBJ2-5
TGTGCCAGCAGGCGGACCTTTGGGACAGCCGAGACCCAGTACTTC
CASRRTFGTAETQYF
>-|TRBD1|TRBV7-9|TRBJ2-1
TGTGCCAGCAGCTCCGGACAGGGGGCCTACAATGAGCAGTTCTTC
CASSSGQGAYNEQFF
>-|-|TRBV3-1/TRBV3-2|TRBJ1-3
TGTGCCAGCAGGTCATCTAAGGGACAAAGCTCTGGAAACACCATATATTTT
CASRSSKGQSSGNTIYF
>-|TRBD1|TRBV12-5|TRBJ1-5
TGTGCTAGTGGTTTGGTACTCGGGGACAGGGGCGGTCAGCCCCAGCATTTT
CASGLVLGDRGGQPQHF
>-|TRBD1|TRBV2|TRBJ2-2
TGTGCCAGCAGTGACCCCGGGACAGAATACACCGGGGAGCTGTTTTTT
CASSDPGTEYTGELFF
>-|TRBD2|TRBV6-2/TRBV6-3|TRBJ2-3
TGTGCCAGCAGTTACCGCGGGGGGGCCGCAGATACGCAGTATTTT
CASSYRGGAADTQYF
>once|TRBD1|TRBV18|TRBJ1-1
TGTGCCAGCTCATCAGGGGGAGGGATCACTGAAGCTTTCTTT
CASSSGGGITEAFF
>-|-|TRBV11-2|TRBJ1-1
TGTGCCAGCAGCTTAGCGTTACAGCCCTTTGAAGCTTTCTTT
CASSLALQPFEAFF
>-|-|TRBV11-2|TRBJ1-5
TGTGCCAGCACCCAGAACGGGGTTGGTCAGCCCCAGCATTTT
CASTQNGVGQPQHF
>-|-|TRBV20-1|TRBJ1-5
TGCAGTGCTAGTTCGGGGAGGTGGGTTAGCAATCAGCCCCAGCATTTT
CSASSGRWVSNQPQHF
>once|TRBD1|TRBV19|TRBJ1-2
TGTGCCAGTACTACGACAGGGAACTATGGCTACACCTTC
CASTTTGNYGYTF
>-|-|TRBV4-3|TRBJ2-7
TGCGCCAGCAGCCCATACAGGGCGCTCTCCTACGAGCAGTACTTC
CASSPYRALSYEQYF
>-|-|TRBV12-3/TRBV12-4|TRBJ1-2
TGTGCCAGCAGTTTATCGGGGGGCTACACCTTC
CASSLSGGYTF
>few|TRBD2|TRBV19|TRBJ2-2
TGTGCCAGTAGTATGGTCCTAGCGGGCACCGGGGAGCTGTTTTTT
CASSMVLAGTGELFF
>-|TRBD2|TRBV2|TRBJ2-3
TGTGCCGGGGGGACTAGCGGCGGCACAGATACGCAGTATTTT
CAGGTSGGTDTQYF